This section outlines one TCR beta chain sequence together with its context. The data belong to a study of T cells in Graves' hyperthyroidism and ophthalmopathy. The V end lost 6 bases, the J end lost 1 base, and 21 bases lay between the germline ends. CDR3 length: 16 residues. Germline assignment: CDR1 DFQATT and CDR2 SNEGSKA (reference sequence). Graves' hyperthyroidism was deemed stable given no ophthalmopathy progression within 18 months. Patients having uncontrolled infection, another autoimmune disease, pregnancy or lactation were not included. Clinical symptoms, serum thyroxine and TRAb, thyroid ultrasound and orbital computed tomography together formed the diagnostic basis. TCR beta CDR3 regions were amplified from RNA transcripts. In the first-round RT-PCR of the TCR CDR3, the HTBI primer set was used. One entry per CDR3 protein results from TCRdb running MiXCR on the multiplex PCR reads. The table shows approximately 630,000 distinct CDR3 sequences, with about 16% occurring only once.

The sequencing input was blood. V gene TRBV20-1 combines with J gene TRBJ1-1, with a weak D call TRBD1 (6 bases). The clonotype originates from a woman aged 25 to 39 with Graves' hyperthyroidism. For the CDR3, the DNA is TGCAGTGCCCGGAGTAGGGGGGCGGTTCGGAACACTGAAGCTTTCTTT. Translating it yields CSARSRGAVRNTEAFF.